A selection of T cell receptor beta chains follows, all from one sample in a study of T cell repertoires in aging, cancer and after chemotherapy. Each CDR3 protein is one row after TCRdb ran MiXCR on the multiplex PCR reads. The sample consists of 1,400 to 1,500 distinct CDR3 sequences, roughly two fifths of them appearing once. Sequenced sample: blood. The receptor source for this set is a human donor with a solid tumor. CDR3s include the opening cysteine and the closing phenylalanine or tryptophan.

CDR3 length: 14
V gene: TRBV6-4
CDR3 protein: CASSVSLSGSPLHF

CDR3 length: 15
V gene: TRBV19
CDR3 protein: CASSLRADLTYEQYF

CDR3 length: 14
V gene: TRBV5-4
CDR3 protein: CASSLEQVTGELFF

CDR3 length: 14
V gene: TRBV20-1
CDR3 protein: CSARDTVGFYGYTF

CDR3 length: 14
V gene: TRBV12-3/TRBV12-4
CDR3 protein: CASRPSGRSYEQYF

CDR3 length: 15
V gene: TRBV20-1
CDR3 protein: CSATKGLESTDTQYF

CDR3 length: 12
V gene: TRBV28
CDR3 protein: CASSVINEKLFF

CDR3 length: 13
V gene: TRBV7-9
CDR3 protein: CASASGRFYEQYF

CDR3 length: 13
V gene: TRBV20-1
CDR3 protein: CSARASGFYEQYF

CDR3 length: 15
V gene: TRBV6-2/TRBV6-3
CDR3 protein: CASSESAGDWDEQFF

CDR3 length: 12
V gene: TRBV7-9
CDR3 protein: CASSDGERPQHF

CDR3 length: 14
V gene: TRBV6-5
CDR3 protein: CASSYRGLTNEQYF

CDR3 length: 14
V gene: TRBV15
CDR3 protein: CATSSGRDVNEQFF

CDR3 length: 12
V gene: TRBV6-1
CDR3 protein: CASSPGGDTQYF

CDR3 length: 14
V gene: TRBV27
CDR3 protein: CASSPLGSQETQYF